The entry below describes one T cell receptor (beta chain). Its matching antigen is unknown. With a much larger clone just one base away, this may be a read error. The blood RNA (from unsorted whole blood) was obtained, and germline DNA was also extracted. Patients showed chronic HBV infection and an absence of prior treatment. A constant-region primer served to make TCR beta cDNA from about 0.45 ug total RNA. TCR beta libraries came from three nested multiplex PCR rounds using slightly modified ARM-PCR. Forward primers for TRBV1-TRBV30 and a C-beta reverse primer served the first two PCR rounds, at around 9 cycles each. TCRdb independently ran MiXCR on the multiplex PCR reads; one entry per CDR3 protein. The sample holds around 170,000 distinct CDR3 sequences, 50% to 75% seen once. The data originate from a study of tumor-infiltrating lymphocytes in primary liver carcinoma. Study results and caveats: Significantly greater top-250-clone fractions characterized tumors relative to blood (p = 0.039). Researchers did not compare CD4+ and CD8+ repertoires, as samples were bulk unsorted.

This CDR3 has 13 residues. The chain is built from TRBV12-3 or TRBV12-4 and TRBJ1-5; no reliable D call. The specimen was peripheral blood. The source of this sequence is a man aged 40-55 years with primary liver carcinoma and hepatitis B virus infection. The DNA of the CDR3 is TGTGCCAGCAGTTTCGGCAGCAATCAGCTCCAGCATTTT. As protein: CASSFGSNQLQHF.